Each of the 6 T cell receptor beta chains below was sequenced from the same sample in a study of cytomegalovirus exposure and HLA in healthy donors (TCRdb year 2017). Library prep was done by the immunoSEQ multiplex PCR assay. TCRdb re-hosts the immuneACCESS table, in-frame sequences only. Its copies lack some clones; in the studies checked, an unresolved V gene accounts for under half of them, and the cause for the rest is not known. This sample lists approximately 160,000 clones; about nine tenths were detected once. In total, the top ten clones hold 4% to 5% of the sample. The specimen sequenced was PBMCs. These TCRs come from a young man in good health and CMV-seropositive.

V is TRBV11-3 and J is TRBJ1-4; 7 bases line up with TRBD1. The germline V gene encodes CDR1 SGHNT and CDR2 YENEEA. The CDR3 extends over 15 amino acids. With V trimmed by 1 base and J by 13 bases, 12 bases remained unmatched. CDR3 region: CASSLADRDPDRLFF. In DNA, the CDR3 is TGTGCCAGCAGCTTAGCCGACAGGGACCCCGACCGACTGTTTTTT.

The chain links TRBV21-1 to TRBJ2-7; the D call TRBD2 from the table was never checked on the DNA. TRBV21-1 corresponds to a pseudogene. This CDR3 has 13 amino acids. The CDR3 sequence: CAGGLAPTYEQYF. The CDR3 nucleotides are TGTGCCGGAGGACTAGCGCCAACCTACGAGCAGTACTTC.

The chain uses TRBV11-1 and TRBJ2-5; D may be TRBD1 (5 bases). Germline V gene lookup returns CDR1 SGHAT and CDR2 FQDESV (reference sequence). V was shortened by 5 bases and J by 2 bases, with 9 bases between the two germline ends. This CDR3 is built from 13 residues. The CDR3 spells CASSLQVQETQYF. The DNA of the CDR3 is TGTGCCAGCAGCCTACAGGTTCAAGAGACCCAGTACTTC.

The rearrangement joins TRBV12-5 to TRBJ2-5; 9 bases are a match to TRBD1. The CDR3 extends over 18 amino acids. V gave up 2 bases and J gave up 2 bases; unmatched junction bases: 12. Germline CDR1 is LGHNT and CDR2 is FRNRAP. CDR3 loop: CASGLCIQAGTGQETQYF. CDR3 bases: TGTGCTAGTGGTTTGTGTATACAGGCCGGGACAGGGCAAGAGACCCAGTACTTC.

The CDR3 is CASSQGPLHTYNEQFF. The CDR3, as DNA: TGTGCCAGCAGCCAGGGGCCCCTCCACACTTACAATGAGCAGTTCTTC. The chain joins TRBV7-6 to TRBJ2-1; possibly TRBD1 for D (6 bases). The CDR3 runs to 16 residues. Germline assignment: CDR1 SGHVS and CDR2 FNYEAQ. V lost 5 bases to trimming and J lost 4 bases, with 18 bases between them.

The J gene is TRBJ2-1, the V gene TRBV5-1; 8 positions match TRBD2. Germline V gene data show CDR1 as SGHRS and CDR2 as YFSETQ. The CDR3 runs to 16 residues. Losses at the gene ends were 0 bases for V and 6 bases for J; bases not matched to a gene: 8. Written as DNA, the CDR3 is TGCGCCAGCAGCTTGGGGGGTGGCGGGAGGACCAATGAGCAGTTCTTC. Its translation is CASSLGGGGRTNEQFF.